This T cell receptor beta chain comes out of a study of T cells after yellow fever vaccination. UMIs were added to TCR cDNA along with a universal primer site when it was made by 5'RACE template switching. TCRdb fed the 5' RACE reads into MiXCR, producing one record per CDR3 protein. Of 170,000 or so distinct CDR3 sequences in the sample, 5.5% to 8% are singletons; the top ten hold nearly 3%. The sample holds many counts of this clonotype. The input for sequencing was CD4+ T cells sorted from PBMCs, taken on the day of the first yellow fever vaccination. The TCR comes from a man aged 18 to 30 who received the YFV17D yellow fever vaccine.

The CDR3 sequence: CASSPPPTNEKLFF. The DNA for the CDR3 is TGTGCCAGCAGCCCCCCACCAACTAATGAAAAACTGTTTTTT. This chain joins TRBV7-2 and TRBJ1-4; D unclear. This CDR3 has 14 amino acids. Deletions cut 5 bases from V and 0 bases from J, with 7 bases between. Germline V gives CDR1 SGHTA, CDR2 FQGNSA.